The T cell receptor (beta chain) described here comes from a study of blood T cell repertoires in COVID-19. Original data processing: Estimation of nucleated cell counts was performed using reference gene primer amplification. The assay was immunoSEQ multiplex PCR, and TCRdb's table has in-frame clones only and misses some. V and J calls and clone size follow that table, whereas D and trimming were derived from the DNA. Found here are approximately 190,000 clones, approximately 86% of them singletons; the top ten hold under 30%. The CDR3 totals 16 residues. V gave up 0 bases and J gave up 8 bases; unmatched junction bases: 6. In germline, CDR1 is MNHNY, CDR2 SVGAGI (reference sequence).

This receptor was taken from a woman in her forties in a cohort exposed to, infected with or recovered from COVID-19 (not recorded which). The sequencing input was PBMCs or T cells enriched from blood (not recorded which). The J gene is TRBJ1-6, the V gene TRBV6-6, with 8 bases identical to TRBD1. The CDR3 DNA sequence: TGTGCCAGCAGTTACTCGCCAGGGGGCTCCGATTCACCCCTCCACTTT. Encoded protein: CASSYSPGGSDSPLHF.